This T cell receptor beta chain was identified during a study of blood T cell dynamics during melanoma immunotherapy. In the study overall: Metastatic melanoma patients received first-line pembrolizumab or nivolumab plus ipilimumab.

With respect to this clone: Its specificity is unknown.

The time point here: week 3, after first cycle of checkpoint inhibitor. Study results and limitations: The most clonal sorted CD8+ subset, immune-effector cells, was closest to cell-free DNA CDR3 sequences.

Profiled with immunoSEQ multiplex PCR; TCRdb holds only in-frame clones, not every one. The sample lists some 450 clones, around four fifths seen once, with roughly a tenth in the top ten. Germline CDR1 reads MNHNY; CDR2 reads SVGAGI (reference sequence). V was trimmed by 7 bases and J by 4 bases, leaving 7 bases between them. CDR3 size: 11 residues. Sample: central memory CD8+ T cells from blood, taken from a patient treated with checkpoint blockade. This sequence was found in a human donor with melanoma. The chain combines TRBV6-6 with TRBJ1-1; D call uncertain. The DNA for the CDR3 is TGTGCCAGCAATGACGCCACTGAAGCTTTCTTT. Residues: CASNDATEAFF.